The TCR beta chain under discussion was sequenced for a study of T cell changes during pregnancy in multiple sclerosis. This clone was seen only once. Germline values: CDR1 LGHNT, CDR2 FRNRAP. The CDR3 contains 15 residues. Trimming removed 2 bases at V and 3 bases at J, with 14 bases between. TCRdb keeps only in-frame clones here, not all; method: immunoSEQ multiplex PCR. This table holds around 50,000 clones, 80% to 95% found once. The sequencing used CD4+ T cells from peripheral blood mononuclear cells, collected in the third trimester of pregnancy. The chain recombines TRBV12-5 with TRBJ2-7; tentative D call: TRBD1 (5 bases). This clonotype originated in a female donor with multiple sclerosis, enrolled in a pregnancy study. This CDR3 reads CASGLWAGKYYEQYF. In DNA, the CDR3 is TGTGCTAGTGGTTTGTGGGCAGGGAAGTACTACGAGCAGTACTTC.